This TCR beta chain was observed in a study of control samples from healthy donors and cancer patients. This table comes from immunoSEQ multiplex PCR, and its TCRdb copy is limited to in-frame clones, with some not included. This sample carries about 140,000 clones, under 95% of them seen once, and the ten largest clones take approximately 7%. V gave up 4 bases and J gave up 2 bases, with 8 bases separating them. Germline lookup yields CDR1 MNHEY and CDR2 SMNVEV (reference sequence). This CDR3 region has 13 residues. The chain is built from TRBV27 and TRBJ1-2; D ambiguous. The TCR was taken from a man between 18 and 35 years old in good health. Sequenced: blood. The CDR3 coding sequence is TGTGCCAGCAGTTATAGCAGGAACTATGGCTACACCTTC. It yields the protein CASSYSRNYGYTF.